Included here is one T cell receptor beta chain sequence, with context. Its target is not known. These data come from a study of spatial heterogeneity in lung cancer. Overall study context: The library had UMIs, and each TCR and UMI pair averaged more than ten raw reads.

From the 5' RACE reads, TCRdb called clonotypes with MiXCR, one entry per CDR3 protein. The data contain roughly 100,000 distinct CDR3 sequences, approximately 8.6% of them singletons. Regarding time point: sample taken at primary tumor resection. Without sorting, whole RNA was sequenced from tumor, nontumor lung or frozen PBMC. Study conclusions and caveats: Ubiquitous expanded tumor TCRs were seen in blood more at resection than at follow-up.

CDR3 length: 14 residues. Germline lookup yields CDR1 SGHNT and CDR2 YYREEE (reference sequence). The V gene lost 4 bases and the J gene lost 1 base, with 12 bases spanning the gap. The material sequenced was PBMCs, taken at surgery. This TCR was sampled from a male donor with early-stage non-small cell lung cancer. J is TRBJ2-7 and V is TRBV5-4, with D perhaps being TRBD1 or TRBD2 (5 bases each). The CDR3 DNA is TGTGCCAGCAGCCCAGGGACCGGGTCCTACGAGCAGTACTTC. It specifies CASSPGTGSYEQYF.